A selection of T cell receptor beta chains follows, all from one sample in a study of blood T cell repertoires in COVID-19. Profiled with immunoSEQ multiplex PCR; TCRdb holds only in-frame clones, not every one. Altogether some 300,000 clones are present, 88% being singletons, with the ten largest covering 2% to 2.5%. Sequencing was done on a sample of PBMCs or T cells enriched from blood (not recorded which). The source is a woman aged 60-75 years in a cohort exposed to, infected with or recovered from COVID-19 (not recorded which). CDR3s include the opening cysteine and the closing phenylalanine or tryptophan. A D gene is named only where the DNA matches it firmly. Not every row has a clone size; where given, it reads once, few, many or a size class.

cdr3_nt: TGTGCCAGCAGCGCCGGACTAGCGGGAGTGTTCTACAATGAGCAGTTCTTC
cdr3_aa: CASSAGLAGVFYNEQFF
j_call: TRBJ2-1
d_call: TRBD2
v_call: TRBV7-9
clone_size: -

cdr3_nt: TGTGCCAGTAGTATCCGGCAGGAGGCCGGGGAGCTGTTTTTT
cdr3_aa: CASSIRQEAGELFF
j_call: TRBJ2-2
d_call: -
v_call: TRBV19
clone_size: -

cdr3_nt: TGTGCCAGCAGCCGGAGTCGGGCAACTAATGAAAAACTGTTTTTT
cdr3_aa: CASSRSRATNEKLFF
j_call: TRBJ1-4
d_call: -
v_call: TRBV6-5
clone_size: -

cdr3_nt: TGTGCCATCAGTGACACAGGGGGCAGCTCCTACGAGCAGTACTTC
cdr3_aa: CAISDTGGSSYEQYF
j_call: TRBJ2-7
d_call: TRBD1
v_call: TRBV10-3
clone_size: -

cdr3_nt: TGTGCCAGCAGTTTAAAGGGACAGGGATATAATTCACCCCTCCACTTT
cdr3_aa: CASSLKGQGYNSPLHF
j_call: TRBJ1-6
d_call: TRBD1
v_call: TRBV28
clone_size: -

cdr3_nt: TGCGCCAGCAGGCAAGGTCAGGGGGGTGGTGGCTACACCTTC
cdr3_aa: CASRQGQGGGGYTF
j_call: TRBJ1-2
d_call: TRBD1
v_call: TRBV4-1
clone_size: -

cdr3_nt: TGTGCAAGTCGCTTACCTATGAGCGGTTACGGGGATACTGAAGCTTTCTTT
cdr3_aa: CASRLPMSGYGDTEAFF
j_call: TRBJ1-1
d_call: -
v_call: TRBV12-2
clone_size: -

cdr3_nt: TGCGCCAGCAGCTTGGGACAGCCCGAAGATACGCAGTATTTT
cdr3_aa: CASSLGQPEDTQYF
j_call: TRBJ2-3
d_call: -
v_call: TRBV5-1
clone_size: -

cdr3_nt: TGTGCCAGCAGCTTAGTTCTAGCGGGAGGGCCGGGTGAGCAGTTCTTC
cdr3_aa: CASSLVLAGGPGEQFF
j_call: TRBJ2-1
d_call: TRBD2
v_call: TRBV7-2
clone_size: -

cdr3_nt: TGTGCCAGCAGTGAGGGGGCTTTCACTGAAGCTTTCTTT
cdr3_aa: CASSEGAFTEAFF
j_call: TRBJ1-1
d_call: TRBD1
v_call: TRBV28
clone_size: once

cdr3_nt: TGTGCCAGCAGATCCTTAGCGGGGCTAGCCAAAAACATTCAGTACTTC
cdr3_aa: CASRSLAGLAKNIQYF
j_call: TRBJ2-4
d_call: TRBD2
v_call: TRBV7-9
clone_size: -

cdr3_nt: TGTGCCAGCAGCTTCGGCGGTAGCACAGATACGCAGTATTTT
cdr3_aa: CASSFGGSTDTQYF
j_call: TRBJ2-3
d_call: -
v_call: TRBV5-4
clone_size: -

cdr3_nt: TGTGCCAGAAGCTTGCCCTCGGGGGAAGAGACCCAGTACTTC
cdr3_aa: CARSLPSGEETQYF
j_call: TRBJ2-5
d_call: -
v_call: TRBV5-3
clone_size: few

cdr3_nt: TGTGCCAGCAGCTCGATGACAGGGGGCCGGAACGAGCAGTACTTC
cdr3_aa: CASSSMTGGRNEQYF
j_call: TRBJ2-7
d_call: TRBD1
v_call: TRBV7-2
clone_size: -

cdr3_nt: TGCGCCAGCAGCTACTCGACTAGCGGGAGGGACTCCAATGAGCAGTTCTTC
cdr3_aa: CASSYSTSGRDSNEQFF
j_call: TRBJ2-1
d_call: TRBD2
v_call: TRBV10-1
clone_size: few

cdr3_nt: TGTGCCAGCTCACCAGTGGACAGGGTCTCATCCAATGAGCAGTTCTTC
cdr3_aa: CASSPVDRVSSNEQFF
j_call: TRBJ2-1
d_call: TRBD1
v_call: TRBV18
clone_size: -

cdr3_nt: TGTGCCAGCAGTCCACCGGGACAGGGACGGTGGAAGCTCGGCTACACCTTC
cdr3_aa: CASSPPGQGRWKLGYTF
j_call: TRBJ1-2
d_call: TRBD1
v_call: TRBV6-6
clone_size: -

cdr3_nt: TGTGCCACCAGTGATCCGAGATTGTCTGGGGCCAACGTCCTGACTTTC
cdr3_aa: CATSDPRLSGANVLTF
j_call: TRBJ2-6
d_call: -
v_call: TRBV24-1
clone_size: -

cdr3_nt: TGCGCCAGCAGCCCTCCGAGGGGGATTGAGCAGTACTTC
cdr3_aa: CASSPPRGIEQYF
j_call: TRBJ2-7
d_call: -
v_call: TRBV5-1
clone_size: -

cdr3_nt: TGTGCCAGCAGCTTAGTTGCGGGGGGGACCCAGTACTTC
cdr3_aa: CASSLVAGGTQYF
j_call: TRBJ2-5
d_call: TRBD2
v_call: TRBV7-9
clone_size: -

cdr3_nt: TGTGCCAGCTCGATAGGGGTTTACGAGCAGTACTTC
cdr3_aa: CASSIGVYEQYF
j_call: TRBJ2-7
d_call: -
v_call: TRBV18
clone_size: many

cdr3_nt: TGTGCCAGCAGCCGAGGGGGAGACTATGGCTACACCTTC
cdr3_aa: CASSRGGDYGYTF
j_call: TRBJ1-2
d_call: -
v_call: TRBV6-4
clone_size: -

cdr3_nt: TGTGCCAGCAGCCCTGGACAGAACTACGAGCAGTACTTC
cdr3_aa: CASSPGQNYEQYF
j_call: TRBJ2-7
d_call: -
v_call: TRBV5-4
clone_size: -

cdr3_nt: TGTGCCAGCAGTTTCCTCACAGGGGGCGAAGGAAACACCATATATTTT
cdr3_aa: CASSFLTGGEGNTIYF
j_call: TRBJ1-3
d_call: TRBD1
v_call: TRBV28
clone_size: once

cdr3_nt: TGCGCCAGCAGCTGGACTAGCGGGAAGAGGTACGAGCAGTACTTC
cdr3_aa: CASSWTSGKRYEQYF
j_call: TRBJ2-7
d_call: TRBD2
v_call: TRBV5-1
clone_size: once

cdr3_nt: TGTGCCCGCGGGACAGGGGGAGGGGAGACCCAGTACTTC
cdr3_aa: CARGTGGGETQYF
j_call: TRBJ2-5
d_call: TRBD1
v_call: TRBV30
clone_size: -

cdr3_nt: TGTGCCAGCAGTAAGGTACTAGGAGATATCGCGAACACCGGGGAGCTGTTTTTT
cdr3_aa: CASSKVLGDIANTGELFF
j_call: TRBJ2-2
d_call: -
v_call: TRBV25-1
clone_size: -

cdr3_nt: TGTGCCAGCAGGTCGGGGACTAGCGGGAGTGGTGAGCAGTTCTTC
cdr3_aa: CASRSGTSGSGEQFF
j_call: TRBJ2-1
d_call: TRBD2
v_call: TRBV11-2
clone_size: -

cdr3_nt: TGTGCCAGCAGTTTGGCTGACAGGGCCTATGGCTACACCTTC
cdr3_aa: CASSLADRAYGYTF
j_call: TRBJ1-2
d_call: TRBD1
v_call: TRBV28
clone_size: -

cdr3_nt: TGTGCCAGCAGCTTATTCGGCACCGGGGAGCTGTTTTTT
cdr3_aa: CASSLFGTGELFF
j_call: TRBJ2-2
d_call: -
v_call: TRBV7-3
clone_size: -

cdr3_nt: TGTGCCAGCAGCATGACAGGGGAGAATAAAGAGACCCAGTACTTC
cdr3_aa: CASSMTGENKETQYF
j_call: TRBJ2-5
d_call: TRBD1
v_call: TRBV7-6
clone_size: -

cdr3_nt: TGTGCCACCAGTGACCCGGGACTAGCGGGAGGGCCCTCATACAATGAGCAGTTCTTC
cdr3_aa: CATSDPGLAGGPSYNEQFF
j_call: TRBJ2-1
d_call: TRBD2
v_call: TRBV24-1
clone_size: -

cdr3_nt: TGTGCCAGTACCCAGGGTCGACGGTGGAACACTGAAGCTTTCTTT
cdr3_aa: CASTQGRRWNTEAFF
j_call: TRBJ1-1
d_call: -
v_call: TRBV19
clone_size: -

cdr3_nt: TGTGCCTGGAGAGACAGGGGGCGCGGGAACATTCAGTACTTC
cdr3_aa: CAWRDRGRGNIQYF
j_call: TRBJ2-4
d_call: TRBD1
v_call: TRBV30
clone_size: -

cdr3_nt: TGTGCCAGCTCGCCTTCCGGGGCCAAAAACATTCAGTACTTC
cdr3_aa: CASSPSGAKNIQYF
j_call: TRBJ2-4
d_call: -
v_call: TRBV18
clone_size: -

cdr3_nt: TGTGCCAGCAGTTTTGGTCCGGGAGGGCCGGCGAATCGCGATGAGCAGTTCTTC
cdr3_aa: CASSFGPGGPANRDEQFF
j_call: TRBJ2-1
d_call: TRBD2
v_call: TRBV28
clone_size: -

cdr3_nt: TGCGCCAGCGGAACAGGAAGCGTGAACACCGGGGAGCTGTTTTTT
cdr3_aa: CASGTGSVNTGELFF
j_call: TRBJ2-2
d_call: -
v_call: TRBV5-1
clone_size: -

cdr3_nt: TGTGCCAGCACTAGGACAGTTCCATACGAGCAGTACTTC
cdr3_aa: CASTRTVPYEQYF
j_call: TRBJ2-7
d_call: -
v_call: TRBV2
clone_size: -

cdr3_nt: TGTGCCAGCAGCTCATATTCTAGCGGAGAGTACAATGAGCAGTTCTTC
cdr3_aa: CASSSYSSGEYNEQFF
j_call: TRBJ2-1
d_call: TRBD2
v_call: TRBV11-3
clone_size: once

cdr3_nt: TGTGCCAGCTACCTCGGGGGATGGCCCCATGGCTACACCTTC
cdr3_aa: CASYLGGWPHGYTF
j_call: TRBJ1-2
d_call: -
v_call: TRBV19
clone_size: -

cdr3_nt: TGTGCCCGTCGGGGGAGTAAGACGAATGAGCAGTTCTTC
cdr3_aa: CARRGSKTNEQFF
j_call: TRBJ2-1
d_call: -
v_call: TRBV30
clone_size: -

cdr3_nt: TGTGCCATCAGTGAACCCGACAGGGCTGGGACTAGCTCCTACGAGCAGTACTTC
cdr3_aa: CAISEPDRAGTSSYEQYF
j_call: TRBJ2-7
d_call: -
v_call: TRBV10-3
clone_size: -

cdr3_nt: TGTGCCAGCACCTCCTCTGGGGCCAACGTCCTGACTTTC
cdr3_aa: CASTSSGANVLTF
j_call: TRBJ2-6
d_call: -
v_call: TRBV6-5
clone_size: -

cdr3_nt: TGTGCCAGCAGTGAAGTTGGACTAGCGGTGGGAGATACGCAGTATTTT
cdr3_aa: CASSEVGLAVGDTQYF
j_call: TRBJ2-3
d_call: TRBD2
v_call: TRBV2
clone_size: -

cdr3_nt: TGTGCCAGCAGCCGAAGGACTAGCGGCACAGATACGCAGTATTTT
cdr3_aa: CASSRRTSGTDTQYF
j_call: TRBJ2-3
d_call: TRBD2
v_call: TRBV25-1
clone_size: once